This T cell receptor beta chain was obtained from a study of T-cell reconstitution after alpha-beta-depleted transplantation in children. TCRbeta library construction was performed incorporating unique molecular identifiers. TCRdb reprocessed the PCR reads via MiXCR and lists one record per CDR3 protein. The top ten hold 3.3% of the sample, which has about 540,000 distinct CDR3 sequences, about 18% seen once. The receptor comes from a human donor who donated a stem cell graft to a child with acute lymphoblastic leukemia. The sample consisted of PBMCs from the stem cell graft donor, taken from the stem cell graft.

The CDR3 DNA is TGTGCCAGCAGCAAAGCCTCTAGGAGAACATACGCTGGGGATTCACCCCTCCACTTT. Translation gives CASSKASRRTYAGDSPLHF. The J gene is TRBJ1-6, the V gene TRBV21-1. TRBV21-1 is a listed pseudogene. This CDR3 contains 19 residues.